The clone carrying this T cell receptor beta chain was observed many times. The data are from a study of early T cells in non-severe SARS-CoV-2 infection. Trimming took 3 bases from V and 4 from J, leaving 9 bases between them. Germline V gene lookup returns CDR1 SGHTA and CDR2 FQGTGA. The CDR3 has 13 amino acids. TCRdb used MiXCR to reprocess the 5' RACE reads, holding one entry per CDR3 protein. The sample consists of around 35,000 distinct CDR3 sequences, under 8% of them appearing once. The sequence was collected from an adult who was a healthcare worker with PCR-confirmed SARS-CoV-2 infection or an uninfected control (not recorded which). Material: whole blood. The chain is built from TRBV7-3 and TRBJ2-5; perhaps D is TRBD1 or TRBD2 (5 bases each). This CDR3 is CASSLGVSETQYF. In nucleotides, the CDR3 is TGTGCCAGCAGCTTGGGGGTTTCAGAGACCCAGTACTTC.